This T cell receptor beta chain is from a study of blood T cell repertoires in COVID-19. Study overall: PBMCs, B-cell-depleted T cells, or T cells were the source of the cDNA or gDNA that made up the material.

Germline V gives CDR1 KGHSH, CDR2 LQKENI. V trimming: 4 bases; J trimming: 8 bases; junction bases outside the gene matches: 7. CDR3 length: 15 residues. TCRdb's table, derived via immunoSEQ multiplex PCR, lists solely in-frame clones and lacks some. The sample lists 250,000 to 300,000 clones, over 75% occurring once. The V and J genes are TRBV18 and TRBJ1-4, with 10 bases aligning to TRBD1. Sequenced input: peripheral blood. The receptor was derived from a woman aged 70-85 years with acute or convalescent COVID-19. This chain's CDR3 is CASSLRTGGSEKLFF. The CDR3 DNA sequence: TGTGCCAGCTCACTCCGGACAGGGGGAAGCGAAAAACTGTTTTTT.